The 18 T cell receptor beta chains reported below all come from one sample, sequenced in a study of blood T cells in healthy people across ages. Primed by a sample-barcoded 5' primer and a J-beta primer mix, a second PCR proceeded for roughly 7 to 11 cycles. TCRdb re-called the 5' RACE reads through MiXCR, storing one row per CDR3 protein. The sample shows approximately 600,000 distinct CDR3 sequences, around 54% of them seen only once. The sequenced sample consisted of blood. These receptors all stem from a man between 60 and 70 years old in good health.

This clonotype was counted only a few times. The rearrangement links TRBV4-2 to TRBJ2-7, with 7 bases fitting TRBD1. The CDR3 is 15 residues long. Germline V gives CDR1 LGHNA, CDR2 YNFKEQ. J was trimmed by 0 bases and V by 5 bases; bases with no gene match: 7. The CDR3 region is CASSGVGGNSYEQYF. CDR3 coding DNA: TGTGCCAGCAGCGGCGTAGGGGGCAACTCCTACGAGCAGTACTTC.

This chain's CDR3 is CASSSVSSSYNEQFF. CDR3 in DNA: TGTGCCAGCAGCTCAGTCTCCAGCTCCTACAATGAGCAGTTCTTC. V and J are TRBV11-2 and TRBJ2-1; unclear D gene. With 4 bases removed from V and 0 bases from J, the gap between germline ends came to 10 bases. CDR1 and CDR2 (germline): SGHAT, FQNNGV. The CDR3 runs 15 residues.

This chain connects TRBV5-1 to TRBJ1-6, with 7 bases fitting TRBD1. Looked up from germline, CDR1 is SGHRS and CDR2 is YFSETQ. This CDR3 has 15 amino acids. V lost 2 bases, J lost 2 bases, and 1 base stayed unmatched. The DNA for the CDR3 is TGCGCCAGCAGCTTAACAGGGGCCTATAATTCACCCCTCCACTTT. Translated, it gives CASSLTGAYNSPLHF.

This chain uses TRBV6-2 or TRBV6-3 with TRBJ1-1; possible D gene TRBD1, 5 bases. The CDR3 contains 13 residues. V gave up 6 bases and J gave up 1 base, with 9 bases separating them. Germline V gives CDR1 MNHEY, CDR2 SVGEGT. CDR3 protein: CASRGEGNTEAFF. In DNA, the CDR3 is TGTGCCAGCAGGGGGGAGGGGAACACTGAAGCTTTCTTT.

The chain links TRBV10-3 to TRBJ1-1, with D possibly matching TRBD1 (5 bases). CDR3 length: 17 residues. Per germline, CDR1 ENHRY and CDR2 SYGVKD. V lost 4 bases and J 0 bases, leaving 18 bases between the germline ends. The CDR3 is CAISAGEGAPMNTEAFF. CDR3 DNA: TGTGCCATCAGTGCGGGGGAAGGGGCCCCGATGAACACTGAAGCTTTCTTT.

CDR3 in DNA: TGTGCCAGCAGCTTAGGTCGGACAGGGTCCTACGAGCAGTACTTC. Amino acids: CASSLGRTGSYEQYF. V and J are TRBV7-9 and TRBJ2-7; the match to TRBD1 covers 8 bases. This CDR3 spans 15 amino acids. The V and J ends lost 1 base and 1 base, in that order; junction bases with no gene match: 3. From germline, CDR1 is SEHNR and CDR2 FQNEAQ (reference sequence).

This clonotype occurred once. The V and J genes are TRBV9 and TRBJ2-1, with 7 bases lining up with TRBD1. Germline CDR1 SGDLS, CDR2 YYNGEE. The CDR3 runs 15 residues. V gave up 0 bases and J gave up 2 bases; unmatched junction bases: 2. CDR3 sequence: CASSVAQGAYNEQFF. In nucleotides, the CDR3 is TGTGCCAGCAGCGTAGCTCAGGGGGCCTACAATGAGCAGTTCTTC. The full variable domain, in which reference TRBV9 and TRBJ2-1 provide the parts outside the CDR3, is DSGVTQTPKHLITATGQRVTLRCSPRSGDLSVYWYQQSLDQGLQFLIQYYNGEERAKGNILERFSAQQFPDLHSELNLSSLELGDSALYFCASSVAQGAYNEQFFGPGTRLTVL.

The chain uses TRBV2 and TRBJ2-1; TRBD2 agrees at 10 bases. Germline CDR1 reads SNHLY; CDR2 reads FYNNEI. The V gene end was trimmed by 6 bases and the J gene end by 6 bases; junction bases not matched to a gene: 5. This CDR3 has 14 amino acids. The CDR3 bases are TGTGCCAGCAGGCAAGCGGGGGGGCCCAATGAGCAGTTCTTC. It is translated as CASRQAGGPNEQFF.

This clonotype has just a few counts. V gene TRBV5-1 combines with J gene TRBJ2-5; 11 bases are shared with TRBD1. Per germline, CDR1 SGHRS and CDR2 YFSETQ. The CDR3 covers 14 residues. The V gene end was trimmed by 3 bases and the J gene end by 11 bases; junction bases not matched to a gene: 9. The CDR3 nucleotides are TGCGCCAGCAGCTCCGGACAGGGGGCTGGAGAGCAGTACTTC. Its protein product is CASSSGQGAGEQYF.

The V gene is TRBV7-2, the J gene TRBJ2-2; 10 nucleotides line up with TRBD1. Trimming cost V 5 bases and J 6 bases; bases outside gene matches: 6. The CDR3 covers 15 residues. Germline V gene lookup returns CDR1 SGHTA and CDR2 FQGNSA. This CDR3 reads CASSMGQGSSGELFF. The CDR3 DNA sequence: TGTGCCAGCAGCATGGGACAGGGGTCATCCGGGGAGCTGTTTTTT.

The chain couples TRBV5-1 to TRBJ1-2, with a weak D call TRBD1 (5 bases). This CDR3 contains 14 residues. The V and J ends lost 4 bases and 6 bases respectively, with 16 bases between them. Germline CDR1 reads SGHRS; CDR2 reads YFSETQ. CDR3 amino acids: CASSPGGQGDGYTF. The DNA of the CDR3 is TGCGCCAGCAGCCCTGGCGGGCAGGGCGATGGCTACACCTTC.

The J gene is TRBJ2-7, the V gene TRBV2; D possibly corresponds to TRBD2 (6 bases). V lost 3 bases, J lost 3 bases, and 9 bases lay in between. The CDR3 length is 13 residues. Germline loops: CDR1 SNHLY, CDR2 FYNNEI. As DNA, the CDR3 is TGTGCCAGCAGTGAGGGGGGTTTCTACGAGCAGTACTTC. Its translation is CASSEGGFYEQYF.

V usage is TRBV4-1 and J usage is TRBJ2-7; D uncertain. CDR1 and CDR2 from the germline V gene are MGHRA and YSYEKL. This CDR3 contains 15 residues. V was cut by 11 bases and J by 3 bases, with 23 bases left in between. The CDR3 loop is CARPLKPGFCYEQYF. CDR3 nucleotide sequence: TGCGCCCGCCCACTCAAACCAGGATTTTGCTACGAGCAGTACTTC.

This clonotype was found a few times. The chain combines TRBV29-1 with TRBJ2-1; possibly TRBD2 for D (5 bases). With 7 bases removed from V and 7 bases from J, the gap between germline ends came to 8 bases. The germline CDR1 and CDR2 sequences are SQVTM and ANQGSEA. This CDR3 is built from 10 residues. The CDR3 loop is CSGRENEQFF. The CDR3 coding sequence is TGCAGCGGTAGGGAGAATGAGCAGTTCTTC.

J is TRBJ2-7 and V is TRBV6-5; no definite D call. The length of the CDR3 is 14 residues. Germline V lookup: CDR1 MNHEY, CDR2 SVGAGI. V lost 7 bases, J lost 0 bases, and 13 bases lay in between. CDR3 sequence: CASMWGRDSYEQYF. The CDR3 DNA sequence: TGTGCCAGCATGTGGGGTAGGGACTCCTACGAGCAGTACTTC.

This clonotype was seen a handful of times. The chain carries TRBV5-6 and TRBJ2-7, with 11 bases that match TRBD2. The trim removed 5 bases at V and 2 bases at J, leaving 6 bases unmatched. Germline assignment: CDR1 SGHDT and CDR2 YYEEEE. The CDR3 is 15 amino acids. The CDR3 region is CASRELAGAPYEQYF. For the CDR3, the DNA is TGTGCCAGCAGGGAACTAGCGGGGGCCCCCTACGAGCAGTACTTC.

This clonotype turned up a few times. The J gene is TRBJ2-1, the V gene TRBV20-1, with D tentatively TRBD1 (6 bases). The J call may be wrong; the DNA end is better matched by TRBJ2-7. The CDR3 is 11 amino acids. The germline CDR1 and CDR2 sequences are DFQATT and SNEGSKA (reference sequence). The CDR3 sequence is CSAGQTYEQYF. The CDR3 nucleotides are TGCAGTGCCGGACAGACGTACGAGCAGTACTTC.

J is TRBJ2-1 and V is TRBV6-1; possibly TRBD1 for D (6 bases). Trimming pared 8 bases from V and 5 bases from J, leaving 16 bases between. CDR1 MNHNS and CDR2 SASEGT come from the germline V gene. The CDR3 spans 14 residues. The CDR3 nucleotides read TGTGCCAGCGTGGACAGCTGGCCCAACAATGAGCAGTTCTTC. Translating gives CASVDSWPNNEQFF.